This T cell receptor beta chain was retrieved from a study of blood T cell repertoires in COVID-19. Study-wide background: Sites across the United States, Italy and Spain contributed samples from acute and convalescent COVID-19. PBMCs, B-cell-depleted T cells, or T cells provided the cDNA or gDNA that made up the material.

TCRdb's copy holds only in-frame clones and misses some; the assay was immunoSEQ multiplex PCR. The sample shows roughly 200,000 clones, 75% to 90% of them seen only once. CDR3 size: 13 residues. V lost 6 bases and J lost 5; bases outside the gene matches: 8. CDR1 is SQVTM, CDR2 ANQGSEA, per germline. In terms of age and location, participants ranged from about 18 to 100 years and lived in about 25 US areas. Exposed enrollees encountered a COVID-19 case at some point within 2 weeks before study entry. J is TRBJ2-7 and V is TRBV29-1; the match to TRBD1 covers 9 bases. What was sequenced was PBMCs or T cells enriched from blood (not recorded which). This sequence was found in a woman aged 25 to 39 who had been exposed to COVID-19. CDR3 bases: TGCAGCGTGGAGGGACAGGGTCTCCACGAGCAGTACTTC. Translating it yields CSVEGQGLHEQYF.